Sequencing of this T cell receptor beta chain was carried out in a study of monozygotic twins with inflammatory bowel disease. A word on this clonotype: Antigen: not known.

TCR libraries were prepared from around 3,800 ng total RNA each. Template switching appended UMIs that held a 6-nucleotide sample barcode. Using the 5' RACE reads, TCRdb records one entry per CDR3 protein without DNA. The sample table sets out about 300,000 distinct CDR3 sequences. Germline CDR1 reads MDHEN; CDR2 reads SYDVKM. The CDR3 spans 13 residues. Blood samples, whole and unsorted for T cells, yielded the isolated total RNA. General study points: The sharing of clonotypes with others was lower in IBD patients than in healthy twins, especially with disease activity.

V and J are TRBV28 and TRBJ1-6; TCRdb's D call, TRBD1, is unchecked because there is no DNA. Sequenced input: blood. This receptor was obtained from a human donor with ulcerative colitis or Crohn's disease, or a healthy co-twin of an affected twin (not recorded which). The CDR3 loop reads CATQGLDNSPLHF.